This is a list of T cell receptor beta chains from one sample in a study of T cell responses to AZD1222 COVID-19 vaccine. Produced via immunoSEQ multiplex PCR; TCRdb's table is partial and in-frame only. This table has fewer than 120,000 clones, about nine tenths appearing once. The sample consisted of peripheral blood, taken on day 0 of AZD1222 vaccination. The receptors originated from an adult in good health. The CDR3 runs from the conserved cysteine through the conserved F or W. Fields, in order: CDR3 protein, J gene, V gene.

CDR3: CASSLYAPNEQFF; J: TRBJ2-1; V: TRBV27
CDR3: CASSIVADTQYF; J: TRBJ2-3; V: TRBV19
CDR3: CASSGQGHTEAFF; J: TRBJ1-1; V: TRBV2
CDR3: CASSEYGTGGEAFF; J: TRBJ1-1; V: TRBV6-1
CDR3: CASRWGVGTEAFF; J: TRBJ1-1; V: TRBV5-4
CDR3: CSTRDSQEAFF; J: TRBJ1-1; V: TRBV29-1
CDR3: CASSLRLAPAYF; J: TRBJ2-5; V: TRBV12-3/TRBV12-4
CDR3: CASSDPTGSYEQYF; J: TRBJ2-7; V: TRBV5-6
CDR3: CSVCTGPSYEQYF; J: TRBJ2-7; V: TRBV29-1
CDR3: CASSPETASNTEAFF; J: TRBJ1-1; V: TRBV19
CDR3: CSANRGPEAFF; J: TRBJ1-1; V: TRBV29-1
CDR3: CASSYSPGQMYGQYF; J: TRBJ2-7; V: TRBV6-5
CDR3: CASNNRGQETQYF; J: TRBJ2-5; V: TRBV13
CDR3: CASSQGPRSSGNTIYF; J: TRBJ1-3; V: TRBV4-1
CDR3: CASSLDPDGEQYF; J: TRBJ2-7; V: TRBV5-1
CDR3: CASSENLVYEQYF; J: TRBJ2-7; V: TRBV10-1
CDR3: CASDNSGGTEQFF; J: TRBJ2-1; V: TRBV12-3/TRBV12-4
CDR3: CSVDEGQGNTIYF; J: TRBJ1-3; V: TRBV29-1
CDR3: CASSRSSGSVETQYF; J: TRBJ2-5; V: TRBV19
CDR3: CASSSGDHTGELFF; J: TRBJ2-2; V: TRBV5-1
CDR3: CASSQPPGLAGHEQFF; J: TRBJ2-1; V: TRBV3-1/TRBV3-2
CDR3: CASSSSGSANTEAFF; J: TRBJ1-1; V: TRBV28
CDR3: CASSSRTEQQYF; J: TRBJ2-7; V: TRBV7-2
CDR3: CASSTLTGGQYF; J: TRBJ2-7; V: TRBV19
CDR3: CASSQVEVGEQYF; J: TRBJ2-7; V: TRBV14
CDR3: CASSEIGATNEKLFF; J: TRBJ1-4; V: TRBV2
CDR3: CASSLDYEQYF; J: TRBJ2-7; V: TRBV7-8